These T cell receptor beta chains were read from a single sample in a study of cytomegalovirus exposure and HLA in healthy donors. Method: immunoSEQ multiplex PCR; TCRdb's copy keeps in-frame clones and lacks some. In the table there are 120,000 to 150,000 clones, approximately 84% of which are singletons. Sequenced input: PBMCs. The receptors were sampled from a woman in her 30s in good health and CMV-seronegative. Each CDR3 is given with its conserved first and last residue. The listing skips clone size in some rows; elsewhere it reads once, few, many or a size class.

v_gene	abundance	j_gene	CDR3aa
TRBV25-1	-	TRBJ2-2	CASSWDRNTGELFF
TRBV10-3	once	TRBJ1-1	CAISGDTNTEAFF
TRBV7-9	-	TRBJ2-5	CASSLSVRGETQYF
TRBV15	-	TRBJ2-2	CATSRDSGWGANTGELFF
TRBV10-3	-	TRBJ1-1	CAISRYRINTEAFF
TRBV30	-	TRBJ2-7	CAWSAETSTQQYF
TRBV5-1	-	TRBJ2-3	CASTRRGIVSTNTQYF
TRBV4-3	-	TRBJ2-3	CASSQDPTSGGTDTQYF
TRBV25-1	few	TRBJ1-5	CASSEAGTGGQPQHF
TRBV2	-	TRBJ1-6	CASSSGQQYNSPLHF
TRBV7-3	-	TRBJ2-5	CASSLMPGHQETQYF
TRBV5-5	-	TRBJ1-6	CASSLYGQTDSPLHF
TRBV7-9	-	TRBJ2-5	CASSLAQGAETQYF
TRBV6-6	-	TRBJ1-3	CASSLQGAVDTIYF
TRBV6-1	-	TRBJ1-3	CASTLRGNRDTIYF
TRBV10-2	once	TRBJ1-1	CASSPQGANTEAFF
TRBV2	-	TRBJ2-1	CASKTGDGSYNEQFF
TRBV27	-	TRBJ2-2	CASSFRAAGTGELFF
TRBV6-4	-	TRBJ2-1	CASSDPGQGANEQFF
TRBV18	-	TRBJ1-2	CASSHSNFYGYTF
TRBV7-9	-	TRBJ1-1	CASSLGTRLAFF
TRBV28	-	TRBJ1-4	CASSTRDRGYEKLFF
TRBV2	-	TRBJ2-3	CASSAGGDTDTQYF
TRBV4-1	-	TRBJ2-1	CASSHRDRKNEQFF
TRBV2	-	TRBJ1-6	CASSGGEVSYNSPLHF
TRBV6-1	-	TRBJ1-1	CASSYTGDTEAFF
TRBV18	-	TRBJ2-1	CASSPRTGINNEQFF
TRBV28	-	TRBJ2-3	CASSLDRSTDTQYF
TRBV5-1	once	TRBJ2-5	CASGSGGQETQYF